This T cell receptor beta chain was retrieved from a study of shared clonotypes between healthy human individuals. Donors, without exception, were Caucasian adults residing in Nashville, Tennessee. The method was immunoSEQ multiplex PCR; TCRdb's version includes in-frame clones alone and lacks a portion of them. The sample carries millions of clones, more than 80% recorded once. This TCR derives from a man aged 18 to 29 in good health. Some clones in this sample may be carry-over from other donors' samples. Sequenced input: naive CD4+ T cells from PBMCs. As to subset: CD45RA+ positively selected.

CDR3 in amino acids: CASSGYSNNEQFF. The CDR3 nucleotides are TGTGCCAGCAGCGGGTATTCGAACAATGAGCAGTTCTTC. The chain links TRBV7-6 to TRBJ2-1; no reliable D call. Germline CDR1 SGHVS, CDR2 FNYEAQ. Trimming took 5 bases from V and 5 from J, leaving 10 bases between them. The CDR3 runs 13 residues. Supplemented by reference TRBV7-6 and TRBJ2-1, the full variable domain reads GAGVSQSPRYKVTKRGQDVALRCDPISGHVSLYWYRQALGQGPEFLTYFNYEAQQDKSGLPNDRFSAERPEGSISTLTIQRTEQRDSAMYRCASSGYSNNEQFFGPGTRLTVL.